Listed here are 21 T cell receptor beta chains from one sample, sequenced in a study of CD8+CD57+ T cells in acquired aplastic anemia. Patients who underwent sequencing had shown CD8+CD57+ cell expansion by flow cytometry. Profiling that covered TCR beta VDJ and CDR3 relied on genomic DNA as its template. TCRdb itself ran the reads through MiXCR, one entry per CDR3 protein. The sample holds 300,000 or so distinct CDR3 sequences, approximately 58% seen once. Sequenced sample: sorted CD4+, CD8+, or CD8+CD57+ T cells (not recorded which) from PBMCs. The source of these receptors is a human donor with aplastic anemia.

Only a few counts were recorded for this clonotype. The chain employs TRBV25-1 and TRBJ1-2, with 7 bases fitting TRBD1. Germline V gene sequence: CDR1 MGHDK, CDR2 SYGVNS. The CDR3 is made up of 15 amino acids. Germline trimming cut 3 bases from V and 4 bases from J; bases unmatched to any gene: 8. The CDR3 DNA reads TGTGCCAGCAGTGATGTACAGGGGCCGCTCTATGGCTACACCTTC. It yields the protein CASSDVQGPLYGYTF.

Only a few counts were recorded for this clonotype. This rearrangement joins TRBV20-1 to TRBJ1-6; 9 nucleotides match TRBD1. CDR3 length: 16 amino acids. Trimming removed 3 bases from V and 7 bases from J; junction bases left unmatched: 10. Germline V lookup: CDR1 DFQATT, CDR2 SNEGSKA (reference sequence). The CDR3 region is CSASWSTGGRNSPLHF. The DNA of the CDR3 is TGCAGTGCTAGTTGGTCGACAGGGGGTAGGAATTCACCCCTCCACTTT.

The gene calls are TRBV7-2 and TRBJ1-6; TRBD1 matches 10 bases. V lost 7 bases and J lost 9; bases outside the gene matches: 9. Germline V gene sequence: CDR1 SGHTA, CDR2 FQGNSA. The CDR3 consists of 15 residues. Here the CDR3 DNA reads TGTGCCAGCAACATCCGGGGACAGGGGATTTCACCCCTCCACTTT. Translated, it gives CASNIRGQGISPLHF.

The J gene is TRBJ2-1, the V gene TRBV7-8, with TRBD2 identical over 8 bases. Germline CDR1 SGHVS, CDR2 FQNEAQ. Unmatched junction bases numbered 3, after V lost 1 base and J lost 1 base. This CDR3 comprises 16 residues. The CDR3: CASSLGAGDSYNEQFF. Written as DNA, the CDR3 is TGTGCCAGCAGCTTAGGAGCGGGGGATTCCTACAATGAGCAGTTCTTC.

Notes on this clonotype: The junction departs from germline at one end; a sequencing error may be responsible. The DNA of the CDR3 is TGTGCCAGCACCTCCGGGGAATACCACACCGGGGAGCTGTTTTTT. It translates to CASTSGEYHTGELFF. The rearrangement uses TRBV4-1 and TRBJ2-2; weak D call: TRBD2 (5 bases). CDR1 is MGHRA and CDR2 is YSYEKL in the germline V gene. The CDR3 runs 15 residues.

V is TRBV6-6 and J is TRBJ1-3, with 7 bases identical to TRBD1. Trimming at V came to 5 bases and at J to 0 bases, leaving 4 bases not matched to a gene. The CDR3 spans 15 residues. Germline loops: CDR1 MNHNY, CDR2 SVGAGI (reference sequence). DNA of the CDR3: TGTGCCAGCAGTCAGGACAGGAACTCTGGAAACACCATATATTTT. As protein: CASSQDRNSGNTIYF.

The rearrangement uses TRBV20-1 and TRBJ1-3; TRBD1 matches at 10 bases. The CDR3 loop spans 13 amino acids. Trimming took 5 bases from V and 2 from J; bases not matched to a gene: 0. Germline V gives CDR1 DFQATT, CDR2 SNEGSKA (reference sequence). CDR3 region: CSAGQGAGNTIYF. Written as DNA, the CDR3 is TGCAGTGCTGGACAGGGGGCTGGAAACACCATATATTTT.

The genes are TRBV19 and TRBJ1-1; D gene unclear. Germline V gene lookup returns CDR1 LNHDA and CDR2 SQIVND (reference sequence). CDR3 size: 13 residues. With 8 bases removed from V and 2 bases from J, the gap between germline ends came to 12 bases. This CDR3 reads CASGDGRNTEAFF. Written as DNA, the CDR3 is TGTGCCAGTGGAGACGGTCGTAACACTGAAGCTTTCTTT.

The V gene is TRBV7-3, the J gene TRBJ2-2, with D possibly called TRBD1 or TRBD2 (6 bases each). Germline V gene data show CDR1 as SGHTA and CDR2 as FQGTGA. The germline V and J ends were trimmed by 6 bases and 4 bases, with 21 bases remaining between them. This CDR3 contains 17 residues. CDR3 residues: CASRKGGREGGTGELFF. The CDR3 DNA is TGTGCCAGCAGGAAGGGGGGAAGGGAAGGAGGCACCGGGGAGCTGTTTTTT.

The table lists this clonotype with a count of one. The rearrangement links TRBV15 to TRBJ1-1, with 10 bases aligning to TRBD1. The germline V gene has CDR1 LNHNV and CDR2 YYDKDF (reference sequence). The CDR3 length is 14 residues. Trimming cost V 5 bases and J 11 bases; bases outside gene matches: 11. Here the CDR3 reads CATSGGRQGAMAFF. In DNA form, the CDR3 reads TGTGCCACCAGCGGGGGCAGACAGGGGGCTATGGCTTTCTTT.

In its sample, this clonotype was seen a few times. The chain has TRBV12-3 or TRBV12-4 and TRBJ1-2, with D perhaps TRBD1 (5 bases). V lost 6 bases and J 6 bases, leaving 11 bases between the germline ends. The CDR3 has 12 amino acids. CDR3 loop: CASSAGGDGYTF. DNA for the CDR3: TGTGCCAGCAGCGCGGGGGGAGATGGCTACACCTTC.

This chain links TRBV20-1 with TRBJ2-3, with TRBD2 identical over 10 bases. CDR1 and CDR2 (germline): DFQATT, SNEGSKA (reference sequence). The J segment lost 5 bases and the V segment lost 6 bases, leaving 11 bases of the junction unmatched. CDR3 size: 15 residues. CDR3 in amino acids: CSAQEGLAGEDTQYF. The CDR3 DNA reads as TGCAGTGCCCAGGAAGGGCTAGCGGGAGAAGATACGCAGTATTTT.

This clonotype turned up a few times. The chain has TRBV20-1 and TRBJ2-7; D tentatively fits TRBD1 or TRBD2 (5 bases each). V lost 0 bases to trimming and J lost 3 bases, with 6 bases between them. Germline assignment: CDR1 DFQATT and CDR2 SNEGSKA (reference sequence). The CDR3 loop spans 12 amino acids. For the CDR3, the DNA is TGCAGTGCTAGAGATGGGGGCTACGAGCAGTACTTC. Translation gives CSARDGGYEQYF.

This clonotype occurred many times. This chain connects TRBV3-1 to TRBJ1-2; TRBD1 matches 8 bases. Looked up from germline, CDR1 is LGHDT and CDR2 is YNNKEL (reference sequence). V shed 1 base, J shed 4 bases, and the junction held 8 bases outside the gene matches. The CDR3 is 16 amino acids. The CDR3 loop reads CASSQGTGTGSYGYTF. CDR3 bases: TGTGCCAGCAGCCAAGGGACAGGGACGGGAAGCTATGGCTACACCTTC. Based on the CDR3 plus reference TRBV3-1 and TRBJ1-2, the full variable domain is DTAVSQTPKYLVTQMGNDKSIKCEQNLGHDTMYWYKQDSKKFLKIMFSYNNKELIINETVPNRFSPKSPDKAHLNLHINSLELGDSAVYFCASSQGTGTGSYGYTFGSGTRLTVV.

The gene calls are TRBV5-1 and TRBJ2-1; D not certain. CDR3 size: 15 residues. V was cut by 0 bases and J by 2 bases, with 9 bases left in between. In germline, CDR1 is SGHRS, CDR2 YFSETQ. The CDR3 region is CASSLEGMTYNEQFF. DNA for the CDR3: TGCGCCAGCAGCTTGGAGGGAATGACCTACAATGAGCAGTTCTTC.

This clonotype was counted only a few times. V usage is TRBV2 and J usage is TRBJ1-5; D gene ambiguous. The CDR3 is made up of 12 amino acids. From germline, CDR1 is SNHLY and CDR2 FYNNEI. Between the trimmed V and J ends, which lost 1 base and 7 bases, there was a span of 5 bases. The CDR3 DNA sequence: TGTGCCAGCAGTGAAGGACGGCAGCCCCAGCATTTT. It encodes CASSEGRQPQHF.

The CDR3 spells CSAGVEQFF. CDR3 DNA sequence: TGCAGTGCCGGGGTTGAGCAGTTCTTC. This rearrangement joins TRBV20-1 to TRBJ2-1, with D possibly matching TRBD2 (5 bases). Trimming removed 6 bases from V and 9 bases from J, with 6 bases in between. CDR1 is DFQATT and CDR2 is SNEGSKA in the germline V gene (reference sequence). The CDR3 length is 9 residues.

Written as DNA, the CDR3 is TGTGCCAGTAGTATAGGAGCGGGAGGCCTCGATGAGCAGTTCTTC. This translates into CASSIGAGGLDEQFF. The chain employs TRBV19 and TRBJ2-1; 9 nucleotides align to TRBD2. J lost 8 bases, V lost 1 base, and 6 bases had no gene match. This CDR3 region has 15 residues. Germline loops: CDR1 LNHDA, CDR2 SQIVND (reference sequence).

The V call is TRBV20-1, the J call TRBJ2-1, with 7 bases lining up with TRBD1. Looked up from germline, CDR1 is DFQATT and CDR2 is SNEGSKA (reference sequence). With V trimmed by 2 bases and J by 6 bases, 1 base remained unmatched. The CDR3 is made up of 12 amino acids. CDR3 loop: CSARNRGNEQFF. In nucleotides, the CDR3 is TGCAGTGCTAGAAACAGGGGCAATGAGCAGTTCTTC.

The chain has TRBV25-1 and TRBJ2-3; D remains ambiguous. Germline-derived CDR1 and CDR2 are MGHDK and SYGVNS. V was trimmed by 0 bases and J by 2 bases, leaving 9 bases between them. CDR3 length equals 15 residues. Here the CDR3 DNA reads TGTGCCAGCAGTGAATACTCCACCTTCACAGATACGCAGTATTTT. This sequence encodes CASSEYSTFTDTQYF.

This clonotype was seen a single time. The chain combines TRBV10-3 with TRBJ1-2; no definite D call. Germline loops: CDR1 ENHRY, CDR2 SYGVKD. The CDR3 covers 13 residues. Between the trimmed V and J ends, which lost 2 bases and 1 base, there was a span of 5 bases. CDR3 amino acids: CAISESNNYGYTF. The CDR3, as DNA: TGTGCCATCAGTGAGAGCAATAACTATGGCTACACCTTC.